This T cell receptor beta chain was profiled in a study of blood T cells in healthy people across ages. General study results and limits: PBMCs went unsorted, and a conclusive naive versus antigen-experienced comparison was therefore prevented.

This clonotype was counted many times. The target antigen is unknown. Through a sample-barcoded 5' primer and a J-beta primer mix, a second PCR was run for roughly 7 to 11 cycles. TCRdb reanalysed the 5' RACE reads using MiXCR and keeps one entry per CDR3 protein. Here the sample spans 750,000 to 1,000,000 distinct CDR3 sequences, 25% to 35% being singletons. This sample also appeared in a second study, on T cells of mothers and their children. That investigation notes: The shaping of TCR recombination output by thymic selection is similar in related and unrelated pairs.

Sequencing was carried out using blood. The TCR originated in a middle-aged woman in good health.

The CDR3 reads CASSYTSDQETQYF. CDR3 nucleotides: TGTGCCAGCAGCTACACTAGCGACCAAGAGACCCAGTACTTC. The V gene is TRBV7-2, the J gene TRBJ2-5; 7 bases align to TRBD2. The CDR3 runs to 14 residues. V was clipped by 4 bases and J by 0 bases; unmatched bases: 2. Looked up from germline, CDR1 is SGHTA and CDR2 is FQGNSA.